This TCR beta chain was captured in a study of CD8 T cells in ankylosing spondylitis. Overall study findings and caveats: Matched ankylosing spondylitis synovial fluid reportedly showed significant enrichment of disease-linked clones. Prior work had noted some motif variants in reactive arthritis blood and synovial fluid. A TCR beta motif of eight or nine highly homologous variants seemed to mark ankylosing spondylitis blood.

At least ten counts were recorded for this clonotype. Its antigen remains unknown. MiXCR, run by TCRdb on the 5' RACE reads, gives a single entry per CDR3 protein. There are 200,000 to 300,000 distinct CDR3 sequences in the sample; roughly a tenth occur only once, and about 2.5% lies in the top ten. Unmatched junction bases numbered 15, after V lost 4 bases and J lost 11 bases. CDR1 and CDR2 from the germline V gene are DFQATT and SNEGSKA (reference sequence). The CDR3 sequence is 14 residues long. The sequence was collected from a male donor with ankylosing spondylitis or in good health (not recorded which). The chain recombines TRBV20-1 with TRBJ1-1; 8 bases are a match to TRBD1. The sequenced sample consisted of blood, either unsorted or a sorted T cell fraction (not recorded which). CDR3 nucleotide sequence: TGCAGTGCTATACCGGGACAGGCCCCCGGGAGGGCTTTCTTT. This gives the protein CSAIPGQAPGRAFF.